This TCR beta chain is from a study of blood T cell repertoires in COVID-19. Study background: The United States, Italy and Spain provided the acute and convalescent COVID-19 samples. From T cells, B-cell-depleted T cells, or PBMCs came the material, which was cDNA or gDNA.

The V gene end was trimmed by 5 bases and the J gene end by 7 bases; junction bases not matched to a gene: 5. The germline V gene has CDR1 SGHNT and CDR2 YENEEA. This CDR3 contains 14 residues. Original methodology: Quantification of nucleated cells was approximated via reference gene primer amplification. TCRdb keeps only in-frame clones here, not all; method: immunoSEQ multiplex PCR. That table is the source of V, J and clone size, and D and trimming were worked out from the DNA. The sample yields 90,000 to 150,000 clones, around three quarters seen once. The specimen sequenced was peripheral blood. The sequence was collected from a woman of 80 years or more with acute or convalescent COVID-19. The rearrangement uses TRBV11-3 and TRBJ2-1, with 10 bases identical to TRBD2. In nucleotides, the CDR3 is TGTGCCAGCAGCACACAGCGGGGGGGTAATGAGCAGTTCTTC. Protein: CASSTQRGGNEQFF.